This TCR beta chain was identified during a study of T cells expressing NK-cell markers. At the level of the study: The TCR beta repertoires were obtained from sorted CD3+CD56+NKG2C+, CD3+CD56+NKG2C- and CD3+CD56-NKG2C+ T cells.

The CDR3 consists of 16 residues. CDR1 and CDR2 (germline): MNHEY, SMNVEV (reference sequence). TCRdb reanalyzed the 5' RACE reads and collapses them to one entry per CDR3 protein, without DNA. The sample table includes about 550,000 distinct CDR3 sequences. The sequenced sample consisted of blood T cells: a sorted CD56 or NKG2C T cell subset, CD4+ or CD8+ T cells, or bulk PBMC T cells (not recorded which). The gene calls are TRBV27 and TRBJ2-2; with no DNA, the TCRdb D assignment of TRBD2 cannot be verified. This receptor was taken from a man aged 18 to 29 in good health. Here the CDR3 reads CASSFSLAGSTGELFF.